The 5 T cell receptor beta chains in this list originate from one sample, sequenced in a study of cytomegalovirus exposure and HLA in healthy donors. The study ran its PCR with 60 Vbeta and 13 Jbeta primers. Method: immunoSEQ multiplex PCR; TCRdb's copy keeps in-frame clones and lacks some. With fewer than 150,000 clones in the sample, the ten largest clones hold about 3.5%. Sequenced input: PBMCs. The receptor source for this set is a man aged 18 to 29 in good health and CMV-seronegative.

J is TRBJ1-5 and V is TRBV5-4; tentatively, D is TRBD1 (6 bases). Germline V gene sequence: CDR1 SGHNT, CDR2 YYREEE (reference sequence). The CDR3 totals 14 residues. The V end was cut by 3 bases, the J end by 3 bases, with 10 bases between. CDR3 protein: CASSSQGNNQPQHF. The CDR3 nucleotides are TGTGCCAGCAGCTCACAGGGAAACAATCAGCCCCAGCATTTT.

The chain links TRBV9 to TRBJ1-1, with D unresolved. The germline V gene encodes CDR1 SGDLS and CDR2 YYNGEE. The CDR3 contains 15 residues. V lost 0 bases and J 4 bases, leaving 13 bases between the germline ends. The CDR3 loop reads CASSVGGGSGTEAFF. CDR3 nucleotides: TGTGCCAGCAGCGTAGGGGGAGGGAGCGGCACTGAAGCTTTCTTT.

The chain links TRBV2 to TRBJ2-7; 8 bases agree with TRBD1. With 10 bases clipped from V and 3 bases from J, the junction kept 8 bases outside the gene matches. Germline V gene lookup returns CDR1 SNHLY and CDR2 FYNNEI. This CDR3 contains 13 residues. CDR3: CATAGGGNYEQYF. The DNA for the CDR3 is TGTGCCACCGCAGGGGGCGGTAACTACGAGCAGTACTTC. Full variable domain (outside the CDR3, taken from reference TRBV2 and TRBJ2-7): EPEVTQTPSHQVTQMGQEVILRCVPISNHLYFYWYRQILGQKVEFLVSFYNNEISEKSEIFDDQFSVERPDGSNFTLKIRSTKLEDSAMYFCATAGGGNYEQYFGPGTRLTVT.

The chain links TRBV18 to TRBJ1-3; D possibly corresponds to TRBD1 (6 bases). CDR3 size: 15 residues. Trimming took off 6 bases at V and 3 bases at J, with 15 bases between the two ends. Germline assignment: CDR1 KGHSH and CDR2 LQKENI. CDR3 bases: TGTGCCAGCTCCCTTATTGGGACAATTGGAAACACCATATATTTT. This translates into CASSLIGTIGNTIYF.

Points on this clone: The same CDR3 can be traced to other DNA sequences in this sample. V usage is TRBV9 and J usage is TRBJ2-7; D possibly corresponds to TRBD2 (5 bases). Germline CDR1 SGDLS, CDR2 YYNGEE. V was trimmed by 0 bases and J by 4 bases, leaving 8 bases between them. This CDR3 has 13 residues. The CDR3 is CASSVGGSYEQYF. The CDR3 coding sequence is TGTGCCAGCAGCGTAGGAGGGTCTTACGAGCAGTACTTC.